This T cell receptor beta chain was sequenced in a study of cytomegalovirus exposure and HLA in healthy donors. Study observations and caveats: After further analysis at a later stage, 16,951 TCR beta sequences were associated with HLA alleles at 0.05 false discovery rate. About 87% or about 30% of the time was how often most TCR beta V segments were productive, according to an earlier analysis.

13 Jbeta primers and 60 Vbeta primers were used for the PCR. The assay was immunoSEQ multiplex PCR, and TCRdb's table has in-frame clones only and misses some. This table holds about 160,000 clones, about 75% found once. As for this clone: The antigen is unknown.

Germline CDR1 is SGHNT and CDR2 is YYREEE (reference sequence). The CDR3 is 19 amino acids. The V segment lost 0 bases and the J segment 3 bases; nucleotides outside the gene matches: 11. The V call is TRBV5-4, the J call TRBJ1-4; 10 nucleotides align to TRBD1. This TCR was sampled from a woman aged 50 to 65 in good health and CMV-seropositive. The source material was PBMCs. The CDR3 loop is CASSLVLGTGAPSNEKLFF. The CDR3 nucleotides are TGTGCCAGCAGCTTGGTACTTGGGACAGGGGCTCCGTCTAATGAAAAACTGTTTTTT.